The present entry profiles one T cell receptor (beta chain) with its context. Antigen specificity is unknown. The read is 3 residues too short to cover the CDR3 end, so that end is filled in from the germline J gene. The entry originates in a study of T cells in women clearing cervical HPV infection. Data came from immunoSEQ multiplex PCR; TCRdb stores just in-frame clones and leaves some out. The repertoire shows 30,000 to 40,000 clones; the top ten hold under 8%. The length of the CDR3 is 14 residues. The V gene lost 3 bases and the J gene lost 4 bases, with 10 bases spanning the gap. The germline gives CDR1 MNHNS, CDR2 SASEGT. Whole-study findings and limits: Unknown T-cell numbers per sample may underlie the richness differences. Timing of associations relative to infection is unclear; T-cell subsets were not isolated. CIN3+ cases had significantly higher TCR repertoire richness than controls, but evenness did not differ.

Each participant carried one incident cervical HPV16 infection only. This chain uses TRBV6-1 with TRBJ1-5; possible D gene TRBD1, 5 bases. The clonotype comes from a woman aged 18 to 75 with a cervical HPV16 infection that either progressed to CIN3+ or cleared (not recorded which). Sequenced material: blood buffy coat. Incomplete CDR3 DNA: TGTGCCAGCAGTGAGACAGTCAATAATCAGCCC. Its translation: CASSETVNNQP. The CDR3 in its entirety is CASSETVNNQPQHF.